This T cell receptor (beta chain) was captured by sequencing in a study of blood T cell repertoires in COVID-19. The overall study: Acute and convalescent COVID-19 specimens originated in the United States, Italy and Spain. T cells, B-cell-depleted T cells, or PBMCs supplied cDNA or gDNA.

The germline V gene encodes CDR1 KGHDR and CDR2 SFDVKD. The CDR3 is made up of 17 amino acids. Unmatched junction bases numbered 8, after V lost 4 bases and J lost 4 bases. Source study methods: Amplifying reference gene primers gave estimates of nucleated cell counts. Profiled with immunoSEQ multiplex PCR; TCRdb holds only in-frame clones, not every one. The V and J calls and the clone size are those of that table, but D and trimming were determined from the DNA. The table lists 200,000 to 250,000 clones, just over 85% of them singletons. What was sequenced was peripheral blood. The TCR sequence derives from an elderly man with acute or convalescent COVID-19. V is TRBV24-1 and J is TRBJ2-1, with TRBD2 matching 11 bases. In DNA form, the CDR3 reads TGTGCCACCAGTGACACCCTACTAGCGGGAGTTTACAATGAGCAGTTCTTC. Residues: CATSDTLLAGVYNEQFF.